This T cell receptor (beta chain) is drawn from a study of blood T cell repertoires in COVID-19 (dated by TCRdb to 2020 to 2021). For context, the study as a whole: Samples covering the acute and convalescent phases of COVID-19 were provided by collaborators in the United States, Italy and Spain. The prospective study material was composed of cDNA or gDNA derived from T cells, B-cell-depleted T cells, or PBMCs. Subjects who had been exposed to COVID-19, were actively infected with it, or had recovered from it provided the deeply sampled blood TCRbeta repertoires that made up the dataset. A freely available public database, intended as a resource for researchers studying the immune response to SARS-CoV-2, is where the repertoires were released. The samples were drawn from the first 160 participants of the ongoing ImmuneRACE study and from 950 to 1,500 subjects provided by 6 global collaborators. A de-identified subject ID, COVID-19 status, age in years and sex were almost always included in the sample metadata. HLA class I and class II types, where available, came from metadata supplied by the sample provider rather than from assay-based typing. The research as a whole found: The quantity of clinical and demographic metadata differed by source and by participant and was supplied without curation.

The immunoSEQ Assay, a bias-controlled multiplex PCR, was used to amplify TCRbeta CDR3 regions from genomic DNA. The study's processing was this. Nucleated cell counts per sample were estimated from amplification of reference gene primers within the assay. To quantify the absolute abundance of each unique TCRbeta CDR3 rearrangement, sequence reads were collapsed and filtered. For each sample, productive Simpson clonality was calculated as the square root of Simpson's diversity index across productive rearrangements. TCRdb retrieved this table from immuneACCESS and kept in-frame rearrangements only. Not all clones are present; in checked studies, unresolved V genes account for under half, and no reason is known for the remainder. Clone size and the V and J calls come from that table; the DNA yielded D and trimming. Present in this sample are 150,000 to 200,000 clones, about 86% of which were seen just once. The ten largest clonotypes hold around an eighth of the sample.

Comment on this clone: Its antigen specificity is not known. The record has no base qualities; no much larger clone is one base away.

V loses 3 bases, J loses 3 bases, and the germline ends lie 9 bases apart. The CDR3, from cysteine to phenylalanine, totals 14 residues. Just the 42-base CDR3 DNA is kept, in frame starting at base 1. CDR1 LNHDA and CDR2 SQIVND were looked up in the germline V gene (reference sequence). In Seattle, one collaborating source enrolled patients while the infection was active and tracked those patients longitudinally over the course of disease. Each collaborating institution followed its own protocols to collect whole blood in K2EDTA tubes. For TCRbeta analysis, collaborator samples were shipped as frozen whole blood, as isolated PBMCs, or as DNA extracted from either sample type.

The V and J segments used are TRBV19 and TRBJ1-5; TRBD1 is possibly the D segment (5 matching bases). This sequence originates from a woman between 65 and 79 years old with COVID-19, enrolled during active disease. The material sequenced was peripheral blood. The CDR3 region: CASSMMDNNQPQHF. The base sequence is TGTGCCAGTAGTATGATGGACAACAATCAGCCCCAGCATTTT.